Listed below are T cell receptor beta chains from one sample, sequenced in a study of T cell responses to AZD1222 COVID-19 vaccine. Assay: immunoSEQ multiplex PCR; the TCRdb copy retains only in-frame clones and omits some. In all, the sample yields about 140,000 clones. Sequenced sample: peripheral blood. The receptors were sampled from an adult in good health. CDR3s include the opening cysteine and the closing phenylalanine or tryptophan. A D gene is named only where the DNA matches it firmly.

CDR3 length | D gene | J gene | V gene | CDR3 protein | CDR3 DNA
16 | - | TRBJ1-1 | TRBV7-8 | CASSPAGPAMNTEAFF | TGTGCCAGCAGCCCCGCCGGACCCGCTATGAACACTGAAGCTTTCTTT
12 | - | TRBJ2-5 | TRBV24-1 | CATSRTGDTQYF | TGTGCCACCTCTCGGACCGGCGACACCCAGTACTTC
11 | TRBD1 | TRBJ2-7 | TRBV6-4 | CASRQGYEQYF | TGTGCCAGTAGACAGGGCTACGAGCAGTACTTC
15 | TRBD1 | TRBJ2-1 | TRBV6-2/TRBV6-3 | CASSQTGATYNEQFF | TGTGCCAGCAGTCAAACAGGGGCGACTTACAATGAGCAGTTCTTC
13 | TRBD2 | TRBJ2-3 | TRBV7-8 | CATARGGGDTQYF | TGTGCCACCGCCCGGGGGGGAGGAGATACGCAGTATTTT
15 | TRBD1 | TRBJ1-4 | TRBV5-1 | CASRLSGTGTEKLFF | TGCGCCAGCAGGTTATCCGGGACAGGGACTGAAAAACTGTTTTTT
12 | - | TRBJ2-7 | TRBV7-8 | CASSLSGYEQYF | TGTGCCAGCAGCTTAAGCGGCTACGAGCAGTACTTC
14 | - | TRBJ2-5 | TRBV4-3 | CASSQGFDQETQYF | TGCGCCAGCAGCCAAGGTTTTGACCAAGAGACCCAGTACTTC
14 | TRBD1 | TRBJ2-2 | TRBV7-6 | CASSQRDRTGELFF | TGTGCCAGCAGCCAACGGGACAGAACCGGGGAGCTGTTTTTT
14 | TRBD1 | TRBJ2-7 | TRBV6-5 | CASSSGTGKYEQYF | TGTGCCAGCAGCTCCGGGACAGGGAAATACGAGCAGTACTTC
17 | - | TRBJ1-5 | TRBV4-1 | CASSQVLGAGADQPQHF | TGCGCCAGCAGCCAAGTGTTGGGGGCGGGGGCGGATCAGCCCCAGCATTTT
15 | - | TRBJ1-2 | TRBV7-9 | CASSLAGALGGGYTF | TGTGCCAGCAGCTTAGCGGGGGCACTGGGAGGTGGCTACACCTTC
11 | - | TRBJ1-1 | TRBV7-2 | CASSPGLEAFF | TGTGCCAGCAGCCCGGGACTTGAAGCTTTCTTT
16 | TRBD1 | TRBJ2-1 | TRBV5-6 | CASSLRGQGVSEEQFF | TGTGCCAGCAGCTTGCGCGGACAGGGGGTGAGCGAGGAGCAGTTCTTC
16 | TRBD1 | TRBJ2-2 | TRBV19 | CASSIGGQGLPGELFF | TGTGCCAGTAGTATAGGAGGACAGGGCCTGCCCGGGGAGCTGTTTTTT
17 | - | TRBJ2-1 | TRBV4-3 | CASSQVMELAPTNEQFF | TGCGCCAGCAGCCAAGTTATGGAACTAGCCCCTACAAATGAGCAGTTCTTC
13 | TRBD2 | TRBJ2-7 | TRBV12-3/TRBV12-4 | CASREGTTYEQYF | TGTGCCAGCAGAGAAGGGACTACCTACGAGCAGTACTTC
14 | - | TRBJ1-2 | TRBV4-1 | CASSQDRGAYGYTF | TGCGCCAGCAGCCAAGATCGGGGGGCGTATGGCTACACCTTC
16 | TRBD2 | TRBJ2-1 | TRBV6-2/TRBV6-3 | CASSYSTAGVHNEQFF | TGTGCCAGCAGTTACTCGACAGCGGGGGTTCACAATGAGCAGTTCTTC
13 | TRBD1 | TRBJ1-2 | TRBV25-1 | CASRDRAPSGYTF | TGTGCCAGCAGGGACAGGGCGCCAAGCGGCTACACCTTC
13 | - | TRBJ1-1 | TRBV5-4 | CASSPELSTEAFF | TGTGCCAGCAGCCCGGAGCTGAGTACTGAAGCTTTCTTT
14 | - | TRBJ1-2 | TRBV27 | CASSSPQWGYGYTF | TGTGCCAGCAGTTCCCCCCAATGGGGCTATGGCTACACCTTC
15 | - | TRBJ2-3 | TRBV5-1 | CASSGRGLDGDTQYF | TGCGCCAGCAGCGGCCGGGGCCTGGACGGGGATACGCAGTATTTT
15 | - | TRBJ1-6 | TRBV7-6 | CASSPGSRGSEALHF | TGTGCCAGCAGCCCCGGGTCGAGGGGTAGCGAGGCCCTCCACTTT
13 | - | TRBJ2-1 | TRBV6-2/TRBV6-3 | CASSYSRGNEQFF | TGTGCCAGCAGTTACTCGAGAGGCAATGAGCAGTTCTTC
14 | - | TRBJ2-5 | TRBV29-1 | CSVEGRLLRETQYF | TGCAGCGTTGAGGGTCGACTCCTCCGGGAGACCCAGTACTTC
18 | - | TRBJ1-1 | TRBV19 | CASSFVFSFPPLNTEAFF | TGTGCCAGTAGTTTCGTCTTTTCCTTTCCCCCTCTGAACACTGAAGCTTTCTTT
14 | - | TRBJ1-4 | TRBV28 | CASRVPGRERKLFF | TGTGCCAGCAGAGTCCCGGGGAGGGAGAGAAAACTGTTTTTT
14 | TRBD2 | TRBJ2-3 | TRBV12-5 | CASGTSLFADTQYF | TGTGCTAGCGGGACTAGCTTATTTGCCGATACGCAGTATTTT
11 | - | TRBJ2-7 | TRBV6-2/TRBV6-3 | CASSPSYEQYF | TGTGCCAGCAGCCCATCCTACGAGCAGTACTTC